These 15 T cell receptor beta chains came from one sample sequenced in a study of CXCR3-negative and CXCR3-positive naive CD8 T cells. Points from the study as a whole: Naive cells with CXCR3 showed TRB CDR3s that were more hydrophobic than those in CXCR3-negative naive cells.

All TRB cDNA libraries came from 5' RACE performed with UMI labels. From its re-call of the 5' RACE reads, TCRdb lists each CDR3 protein once, without DNA. This sample contains around 140,000 distinct CDR3 sequences. Their antigens are not known. The sequenced sample was naive CXCR3+ CD8+ T cells from blood. Subset: CD45RO-CCR7+CD27+CD95- naive CD8+ T cells expressing CXCR3 (TNR3+). The receptors were gathered from a human donor in good health. Some clones in this sample may be carry-over from other donors' samples.

The chain combines TRBV4-1 with TRBJ2-7; the TCRdb call, TRBD1, lacks DNA for checking. In germline, CDR1 is MGHRA, CDR2 YSYEKL. This CDR3 is 16 amino acids long. The CDR3 here is CASSQDPHGGDYEQYF.

This chain connects TRBV9 to TRBJ1-1; TCRdb's D call, TRBD1, is unchecked because there is no DNA. Germline CDR1 and CDR2: SGDLS and YYNGEE. CDR3 length equals 15 residues. The CDR3 sequence is CASSAPGPMGTEAFF.

This sequence joins TRBV9 and TRBJ2-7; TCRdb indicates TRBD1, and absent DNA this call remains unverified. The CDR3 sequence is 15 residues long. CDR1 is SGDLS, CDR2 YYNGEE, per germline. This CDR3 reads CASSVGQVGSYEQYF.

The chain couples TRBV3-1 to TRBJ2-5; the TCRdb D gene call, TRBD2, has no DNA to confirm it. The germline gives CDR1 LGHDT, CDR2 YNNKEL (reference sequence). The CDR3 consists of 17 residues. This chain's CDR3 is CASSQALAGASRETQYF.

This chain joins TRBV18 and TRBJ2-1; TCRdb designates TRBD1, a call that cannot be tested without DNA. The CDR3 is 14 amino acids. Germline V gives CDR1 KGHSH, CDR2 LQKENI. The CDR3 loop is CASSPYSTGNEQFF.

V gene TRBV7-8 combines with J gene TRBJ2-1; no DNA is available, so the TRBD2 call from TCRdb remains unchecked. The CDR3 extends over 15 amino acids. CDR1 and CDR2 from the germline V gene are SGHVS and FQNEAQ. The CDR3 is CASSFTAGGFNEQFF. Filled out from reference TRBV7-8 and TRBJ2-1, the complete variable domain reads GAGVSQSPRYKVAKRGQDVALRCDPISGHVSLFWYQQALGQGPEFLTYFQNEAQLDKSGLPSDRFFAERPEGSVSTLKIQRTQQEDSAVYLCASSFTAGGFNEQFFGPGTRLTVL.

The chain recombines TRBV4-3 with TRBJ1-3. The CDR3 spans 14 residues. Germline assignment: CDR1 LGHNA and CDR2 YSLEER. This chain's CDR3 is CASSQDSYGNTIYF.

The V gene is TRBV19, the J gene TRBJ2-2; TCRdb proposes TRBD2, but this gene call is untestable without DNA. The germline V gene encodes CDR1 LNHDA and CDR2 SQIVND (reference sequence). The CDR3 loop spans 18 amino acids. CDR3 residues: CASTWRASGRANTGELFF.

The gene calls are TRBV6-5 and TRBJ1-1. The CDR3 is made up of 14 amino acids. Germline V gene lookup returns CDR1 MNHEY and CDR2 SVGAGI. The CDR3 is CASHQAELNTEAFF.

The chain employs TRBV23-1 and TRBJ2-7; TCRdb selects TRBD1, and the lack of DNA leaves this call unchecked. TRBV23-1 carries the ORF label, with uncertain function. The CDR3 length is 16 residues. CDR3 sequence reads: CASSQSGGSLSYEQYF.

V and J are TRBV5-1 and TRBJ2-7; TCRdb's D call, TRBD1, is unchecked because there is no DNA. There are 15 residues in the CDR3. Germline CDR1 and CDR2: SGHRS and YFSETQ. This chain's CDR3 is CASSWMTGSSYEQYF.

J is TRBJ2-1 and V is TRBV7-8; the D call of TRBD2 rests on TCRdb alone, since no DNA is present to check it. This CDR3 region has 16 residues. CDR1 SGHVS and CDR2 FQNEAQ come from the germline V gene. The CDR3 loop is CASSLAWGEVYNEQFF.

The genes are TRBV7-9 and TRBJ2-7; the D call of TRBD2 rests on TCRdb alone, since no DNA is present to check it. CDR1 and CDR2 from the germline V gene are SEHNR and FQNEAQ (reference sequence). This CDR3 has 15 residues. CDR3 sequence: CASSLYSSSGYEQYF.

The CDR3: CASSFIGARRTDTQYF. The chain couples TRBV27 to TRBJ2-3. CDR3 size: 16 residues. Germline CDR1 is MNHEY and CDR2 is SMNVEV (reference sequence).

V and J are TRBV4-1 and TRBJ2-2; TCRdb's D call of TRBD2 is untestable without DNA. The V gene's germline CDR1 is MGHRA and CDR2 YSYEKL. CDR3 length equals 17 residues. This CDR3 reads CASSQDGAGGWTGELFF.